This is a list of T cell receptor beta chains from one sample in a study of vaccination and CD4 T cells after COVID-19. The antigens for these receptors are not known. Using its own MiXCR run on the PCR reads, TCRdb lists one record per CDR3 protein. The sample carries 20,000 to 25,000 distinct CDR3 sequences, around 45% recorded once. Sequences were derived from CD4+ T cells from blood, cultured in vitro, sampled before SARS-CoV-2 vaccination. The receptor set was obtained from a human donor who received a COVID-19 vaccine. Both conserved end residues are part of each CDR3. The order of the fields is clone size, J gene, V gene, D gene, CDR3 protein, CDR3 DNA. A D gene is named only where the DNA matches it firmly. Only part of the rows carry a size: once, few, many, or a class if the clone is expanded.

abundance: .; j_gene: TRBJ2-7; v_gene: TRBV5-6; d_gene: .; CDR3aa: CASSLVTQSSYEQYF; CDR3nt: TGTGCCAGCAGCTTGGTCACACAGAGCTCCTACGAGCAGTACTTC
abundance: .; j_gene: TRBJ2-5; v_gene: TRBV12-3/TRBV12-4; d_gene: TRBD2; CDR3aa: CASSLKGLASETQYF; CDR3nt: TGTGCCAGCAGTTTAAAGGGACTAGCCTCAGAGACCCAGTACTTC
abundance: .; j_gene: TRBJ1-1; v_gene: TRBV5-6; d_gene: TRBD1; CDR3aa: CASSRYLPRGRHDTEAFF; CDR3nt: TGTGCCAGCAGCCGCTACCTCCCGAGGGGGCGCCATGACACTGAAGCTTTCTTT
abundance: .; j_gene: TRBJ1-1; v_gene: TRBV30; d_gene: .; CDR3aa: CAWRKSINTEAFF; CDR3nt: TGTGCCTGGAGAAAAAGCATAAACACTGAAGCTTTCTTT
abundance: .; j_gene: TRBJ1-5; v_gene: TRBV6-1; d_gene: .; CDR3aa: CASGRDRQPQHF; CDR3nt: TGTGCCAGCGGCCGCGACAGGCAGCCCCAGCATTTT
abundance: few; j_gene: TRBJ1-3; v_gene: TRBV7-6; d_gene: TRBD1; CDR3aa: CASSQDRVNTIYF; CDR3nt: TGTGCCAGCAGCCAAGACAGGGTGAACACCATATATTTT
abundance: .; j_gene: TRBJ2-2; v_gene: TRBV4-1; d_gene: TRBD2; CDR3aa: CASSSHRGGGNTGELFF; CDR3nt: TGCGCCAGCAGCTCCCACAGAGGCGGGGGGAACACCGGGGAGCTGTTTTTT
abundance: few; j_gene: TRBJ1-6; v_gene: TRBV6-1; d_gene: .; CDR3aa: CASSERVNSPLHF; CDR3nt: TGTGCCAGCAGTGAAAGGGTCAATTCACCCCTCCACTTT
abundance: .; j_gene: TRBJ2-5; v_gene: TRBV7-2; d_gene: TRBD2; CDR3aa: CASRSSGGTQYF; CDR3nt: TGTGCCAGCAGGTCTAGCGGCGGAACCCAGTACTTC
abundance: .; j_gene: TRBJ2-7; v_gene: TRBV30; d_gene: TRBD2; CDR3aa: CAWSVSRGFRSYEQYF; CDR3nt: TGTGCCTGGAGTGTCTCGCGGGGGTTTCGGTCCTACGAGCAGTACTTC
abundance: few; j_gene: TRBJ1-1; v_gene: TRBV2; d_gene: TRBD1; CDR3aa: CASWDSRTEAFF; CDR3nt: TGTGCCAGCTGGGACAGTAGGACTGAAGCTTTCTTT
abundance: few; j_gene: TRBJ1-1; v_gene: TRBV19; d_gene: TRBD1; CDR3aa: CASSAQGGEGTEAFF; CDR3nt: TGTGCCAGTAGTGCCCAGGGGGGCGAGGGTACTGAAGCTTTCTTT
abundance: .; j_gene: TRBJ1-4; v_gene: TRBV20-1; d_gene: .; CDR3aa: CSARGPYGDEKLFF; CDR3nt: TGCAGTGCTAGAGGGCCATATGGTGATGAAAAACTGTTTTTT
abundance: .; j_gene: TRBJ2-3; v_gene: TRBV7-8; d_gene: TRBD2; CDR3aa: CASSLVSGGTDTQYF; CDR3nt: TGTGCCAGCAGCTTAGTCAGCGGGGGCACAGATACGCAGTATTTT
abundance: .; j_gene: TRBJ2-7; v_gene: TRBV6-5; d_gene: .; CDR3aa: CASSYKSSGGAPYEQYF; CDR3nt: TGTGCCAGCAGTTACAAATCCTCAGGAGGTGCCCCCTACGAGCAGTACTTC
abundance: few; j_gene: TRBJ2-5; v_gene: TRBV20-1; d_gene: TRBD2; CDR3aa: CSARRRGVTAQETQYF; CDR3nt: TGCAGTGCTAGACGTCGGGGGGTGACGGCTCAAGAGACCCAGTACTTC
abundance: .; j_gene: TRBJ2-1; v_gene: TRBV24-1; d_gene: TRBD1; CDR3aa: CATSEWTGAGNEQFF; CDR3nt: TGTGCCACCAGTGAATGGACAGGGGCGGGCAATGAGCAGTTCTTC
abundance: few; j_gene: TRBJ2-7; v_gene: TRBV11-3; d_gene: TRBD1; CDR3aa: CASSPGQGSYEQYF; CDR3nt: TGTGCCAGCAGCCCCGGACAGGGTTCCTACGAGCAGTACTTC
abundance: few; j_gene: TRBJ2-1; v_gene: TRBV20-1; d_gene: .; CDR3aa: CSARIGGGDNEQFF; CDR3nt: TGCAGTGCTAGGATCGGAGGGGGTGACAATGAGCAGTTCTTC
abundance: .; j_gene: TRBJ1-1; v_gene: TRBV12-3/TRBV12-4; d_gene: .; CDR3aa: CASRWNTEAFF; CDR3nt: TGTGCCAGCAGGTGGAACACTGAAGCTTTCTTT
abundance: few; j_gene: TRBJ2-3; v_gene: TRBV6-5; d_gene: .; CDR3aa: CASSSMTADTQYF; CDR3nt: TGTGCCAGCAGTTCTATGACAGCCGATACGCAGTATTTT
abundance: few; j_gene: TRBJ2-5; v_gene: TRBV7-6; d_gene: .; CDR3aa: CASSGGETQYF; CDR3nt: TGTGCCAGCAGCGGGGGAGAGACCCAGTACTTC